These T cell receptor beta chains were read from a single sample in a study of ipilimumab plus nivolumab after autologous stem cell transplantation. The protocol was immunoSEQ multiplex PCR, while the TCRdb copy is restricted to in-frame clones and leaves out a portion. The sample includes about 16,000 clones, 71% of them seen just once. Sequences were derived from PBMCs, sampled in a trial of ipilimumab plus nivolumab as post-transplant consolidation. These receptors were obtained from a male donor with diffuse large B-cell lymphoma. The CDR3 runs from the conserved cysteine through the conserved F or W. D genes are given only for firm matches. Clone size is given for some rows only: seen once, a few or many times, or a class if the clone is expanded.

clone_size: .; j_call: TRBJ1-6; d_call: .; v_call: TRBV28; cdr3_nt: TGTGCCAGCAGTCTTACCGCGTGGTCACCCCTCCACTTT; cdr3_aa: CASSLTAWSPLHF
clone_size: few; j_call: TRBJ2-3; d_call: TRBD2; v_call: TRBV30; cdr3_nt: TGTGCCGGAAAGCGGGGGGGAACAGATACGCAGTATTTT; cdr3_aa: CAGKRGGTDTQYF
clone_size: .; j_call: TRBJ1-1; d_call: .; v_call: TRBV21-1; cdr3_nt: TGTGCCAGCAGCACTGGACAGGGGACGTCGAACACTGAAGCTTTCTTT; cdr3_aa: CASSTGQGTSNTEAFF
clone_size: .; j_call: TRBJ2-1; d_call: .; v_call: TRBV23-1; cdr3_nt: TGCGCCAGCAGCCAAGAGCCGAATTACAATGAGCAGTTCTTC; cdr3_aa: CASSQEPNYNEQFF
clone_size: .; j_call: TRBJ1-1; d_call: .; v_call: TRBV2; cdr3_nt: TGTGCCAGCAGCCGCGGACAGACGGAAAGCTTT; cdr3_aa: CASSRGQTESF
clone_size: .; j_call: TRBJ1-3; d_call: .; v_call: TRBV19; cdr3_nt: TGTGCCAGTAGTATAGGAGGCAGCTCCTCTGGAAACACCATATATTTT; cdr3_aa: CASSIGGSSSGNTIYF
clone_size: .; j_call: TRBJ2-3; d_call: TRBD2; v_call: TRBV2; cdr3_nt: TGTGCCAGCAGTGAAGCTAGCGGGGTGACGCAGTATTTT; cdr3_aa: CASSEASGVTQYF
clone_size: .; j_call: TRBJ1-2; d_call: .; v_call: TRBV25-1; cdr3_nt: TGTGCCAGCAGTTCACGGGCACTTGGCTACACCTTC; cdr3_aa: CASSSRALGYTF
clone_size: few; j_call: TRBJ1-1; d_call: .; v_call: TRBV5-1; cdr3_nt: TGCGCCAGCAAGGACGGGACAACGAACACTGAAGCTTTCTTT; cdr3_aa: CASKDGTTNTEAFF
clone_size: .; j_call: TRBJ1-4; d_call: TRBD1; v_call: TRBV5-6; cdr3_nt: TGTGCCAGCAGCTCCAGGGGGGGAGAAGAAAAACTGTTTTTT; cdr3_aa: CASSSRGGEEKLFF
clone_size: .; j_call: TRBJ1-5; d_call: .; v_call: TRBV5-6; cdr3_nt: TGTGCCAGCAGCTTGAGTCAGGTAAATCAGCCCCAGCATTTT; cdr3_aa: CASSLSQVNQPQHF
clone_size: .; j_call: TRBJ1-4; d_call: .; v_call: TRBV18; cdr3_nt: TGTGCCAGCTCAAACCCCGGGGAAGGGGATGGAGAAAAACTGTTTTTT; cdr3_aa: CASSNPGEGDGEKLFF
clone_size: .; j_call: TRBJ1-2; d_call: TRBD1; v_call: TRBV6-9; cdr3_nt: TGTGCCAGCAGTTTCCAGACCGGGACAGGGCACTATGGCTACACCTTC; cdr3_aa: CASSFQTGTGHYGYTF
clone_size: .; j_call: TRBJ1-1; d_call: TRBD1; v_call: TRBV6-1; cdr3_nt: TGTGCCAGCAGTGAAGCTTGGAGACAGGGTGGCACTGAAGCTTTCTTT; cdr3_aa: CASSEAWRQGGTEAFF
clone_size: .; j_call: TRBJ1-1; d_call: .; v_call: TRBV30; cdr3_nt: TGTGCCTGGACCACTCCGGGACAAGTTGAAGCTTTCTTT; cdr3_aa: CAWTTPGQVEAFF
clone_size: few; j_call: TRBJ1-1; d_call: .; v_call: TRBV10-3; cdr3_nt: TGTGCCATCAGGAAAACAAGGGAGGGTGTCGACACTGAAGCTTTCTTT; cdr3_aa: CAIRKTREGVDTEAFF
clone_size: .; j_call: TRBJ2-6; d_call: TRBD1; v_call: TRBV5-6; cdr3_nt: TGTGCCAGCAGCGAGACAGGGGGCGGCTCTGGGGCCAACGTCCTGACTTTC; cdr3_aa: CASSETGGGSGANVLTF
clone_size: .; j_call: TRBJ2-1; d_call: .; v_call: TRBV21-1; cdr3_nt: TGTGCCAGCAGCAAAGGTCAGGGGTCCTACAATGAGCAGTTCTTC; cdr3_aa: CASSKGQGSYNEQFF
clone_size: .; j_call: TRBJ2-7; d_call: .; v_call: TRBV11-2; cdr3_nt: TGTGCCAGCAGCCATCCGGGTCCCCCATTTTTC; cdr3_aa: CASSHPGPPFF
clone_size: .; j_call: TRBJ2-2; d_call: .; v_call: TRBV7-9; cdr3_nt: TGTGCCAGCACCTCGGCTGACACCGGGGAGCTGTTTTTT; cdr3_aa: CASTSADTGELFF
clone_size: .; j_call: TRBJ2-7; d_call: .; v_call: TRBV10-1; cdr3_nt: TGCGCCAGCAGTGCATCAGGGGCTGTCTACGAGCAGTACTTC; cdr3_aa: CASSASGAVYEQYF
clone_size: .; j_call: TRBJ1-1; d_call: .; v_call: TRBV15; cdr3_nt: TGTGCCACCAGCAGAGATTGGCAGAACACTGAAGCTTTCTTT; cdr3_aa: CATSRDWQNTEAFF
clone_size: .; j_call: TRBJ2-5; d_call: .; v_call: TRBV30; cdr3_nt: TGTGCCTGGAGTGTAGGGGTGGGGGAGACCCAGTACTTC; cdr3_aa: CAWSVGVGETQYF
clone_size: .; j_call: TRBJ1-4; d_call: TRBD1; v_call: TRBV9; cdr3_nt: TGTGCCAGCAGCGCCGGGACAGTTACTAATGAAAAACTGTTTTTT; cdr3_aa: CASSAGTVTNEKLFF
clone_size: .; j_call: TRBJ1-3; d_call: .; v_call: TRBV30; cdr3_nt: TGTGCCTGGAGTGTACACGGCTCTGGAAACACCATATATTTT; cdr3_aa: CAWSVHGSGNTIYF
clone_size: .; j_call: TRBJ2-7; d_call: .; v_call: TRBV29-1; cdr3_nt: TGCAGCGTTGGTTCGGGGAAGGGGGATGAGCAGTACTTC; cdr3_aa: CSVGSGKGDEQYF
clone_size: .; j_call: TRBJ1-1; d_call: .; v_call: TRBV5-8; cdr3_nt: TGTGCCAGCAGCTTGACGGCAAACACTGAAGCTTTCTTT; cdr3_aa: CASSLTANTEAFF
clone_size: .; j_call: TRBJ1-1; d_call: .; v_call: TRBV5-4; cdr3_nt: TGTGCCAGCAGCTTGGCCGAAAAGGGGAACACTGAAGCTTTCTTT; cdr3_aa: CASSLAEKGNTEAFF
clone_size: few; j_call: TRBJ1-1; d_call: TRBD1; v_call: TRBV7-2; cdr3_nt: TGTGCCAGCAGCTTAGGTCCCCACAAGAGACAGGGGGCGAACACTGAAGCTTTCTTT; cdr3_aa: CASSLGPHKRQGANTEAFF